This entry lists 15 T cell receptor beta chains sequenced from one sample in a study of cytotoxic CD8 clonotypes in ibrutinib-treated CLL. Produced via immunoSEQ multiplex PCR; TCRdb's table is partial and in-frame only. The sample shows 250,000 to 350,000 clones, around 76% of them seen only once. Material: PBMCs, obtained at disease progression, from a patient treated with ibrutinib. These receptors came from a human donor with chronic lymphocytic leukemia.

This clone was detected once. The chain combines TRBV29-1 with TRBJ2-1, with D unclear. V was shortened by 0 bases and J by 7 bases, with 7 bases between the two germline ends. Germline V gene data show CDR1 as SQVTM and CDR2 as ANQGSEA. This CDR3 has 12 amino acids. The DNA for the CDR3 is TGCAGCGTTGAAGAATTGAGAAATGAGCAGTTCTTC. This encodes CSVEELRNEQFF.

This clone appeared once. This chain uses TRBV7-2 with TRBJ1-5; D ambiguous. V was cut by 0 bases and J by 0 bases, with 12 bases left in between. Germline assignment: CDR1 SGHTA and CDR2 FQGNSA. CDR3 size: 17 residues. The CDR3 here is CASSLAYRPYSNQPQHF. As DNA, the CDR3 is TGTGCCAGCAGCTTAGCGTATAGGCCATATAGCAATCAGCCCCAGCATTTT.

The chain combines TRBV19 with TRBJ1-1, with D unclear. The CDR3 sequence is 13 residues long. Per germline, CDR1 LNHDA and CDR2 SQIVND (reference sequence). The V end was cut by 6 bases, the J end by 2 bases, with 10 bases between. The CDR3 sequence is CASRPIENTEAFF. DNA for the CDR3: TGTGCCAGTAGACCCATAGAAAACACTGAAGCTTTCTTT.

The CDR3 spells CASSFRGSPYEQYF. In DNA, the CDR3 is TGTGCCAGCAGTTTCAGGGGAAGCCCCTACGAGCAGTACTTC. The chain is built from TRBV27 and TRBJ2-7, with D perhaps matching TRBD1 (6 bases). Per germline, CDR1 MNHEY and CDR2 SMNVEV (reference sequence). There are 14 residues in the CDR3. Trimming cost V 3 bases and J 2 bases, with 11 bases left between them.

The V and J genes are TRBV2 and TRBJ1-2; D gene unclear. Trimming took 4 bases from V and 6 from J, leaving 15 bases between them. The CDR3 extends over 14 amino acids. Germline CDR1 and CDR2: SNHLY and FYNNEI. The CDR3 loop reads CASSGFLTINGYTF. The DNA for the CDR3 is TGTGCCAGCAGTGGATTCTTGACGATTAATGGCTACACCTTC.

This sequence joins TRBV6-1 and TRBJ1-1; tentatively, D is TRBD1 (5 bases). This CDR3 spans 14 amino acids. Per the germline V gene, CDR1 is MNHNS and CDR2 is SASEGT. Trimming removed 2 bases from V and 9 bases from J, with 16 bases in between. DNA for the CDR3: TGTGCCAGCAGTGAAACCCGGGGCCCCGGGAAAGCTTTCTTT. It translates to CASSETRGPGKAFF.

The V call is TRBV7-9, the J call TRBJ2-7; 7 bases are a match to TRBD2. The CDR3 spans 17 residues. Germline V gene lookup returns CDR1 SEHNR and CDR2 FQNEAQ (reference sequence). V lost 4 bases, J lost 3 bases, and 15 bases stayed unmatched. CDR3 nucleotide sequence: TGTGCCAGCAGCTACCTCCTAGCGGACTACCAACTCTACGAGCAGTACTTC. Residues: CASSYLLADYQLYEQYF. Full variable domain (outside the CDR3, taken from reference TRBV7-9 and TRBJ2-7): DTGVSQNPRHKITKRGQNVTFRCDPISEHNRLYWYRQTLGQGPEFLTYFQNEAQLEKSRLLSDRFSAERPKGSFSTLEIQRTEQGDSAMYLCASSYLLADYQLYEQYFGPGTRLTVT.

V gene TRBV7-3 combines with J gene TRBJ2-7; D is ambiguous. In germline, CDR1 is SGHTA, CDR2 FQGTGA. The V and J ends lost 5 bases and 6 bases respectively, with 14 bases between them. CDR3 length: 13 residues. Here the CDR3 reads CASSPTAVGEQYF. The DNA for the CDR3 is TGTGCCAGCAGCCCCACGGCGGTAGGCGAGCAGTACTTC.

The chain combines TRBV13 with TRBJ2-5; D possibly corresponds to TRBD2 (6 bases). The germline V gene encodes CDR1 PRHDT and CDR2 FYEKMQ (reference sequence). Trimming removed 4 bases from V and 5 bases from J, with 8 bases in between. This CDR3 comprises 12 residues. CDR3 nucleotide sequence: TGTGCCAGCAGCTCGGGGGTGGAGACCCAGTACTTC. It yields the protein CASSSGVETQYF.

The genes are TRBV6-5 and TRBJ2-3, with a tentative D call TRBD2 (5 bases). In germline, CDR1 is MNHEY, CDR2 SVGAGI. CDR3 length: 13 residues. The V end lost 4 bases, the J end lost 2 bases, and 7 bases lay between the germline ends. The CDR3 loop is CASSLTNTDTQYF. The DNA of the CDR3 is TGTGCCAGCAGTTTGACTAACACAGATACGCAGTATTTT.

Only a few counts were recorded for this clone. The genes are TRBV13 and TRBJ1-5; D gene unclear. Germline CDR1 PRHDT, CDR2 FYEKMQ (reference sequence). Trimming took 2 bases from V and 0 from J, leaving 8 bases between them. This CDR3 is built from 15 residues. The CDR3 sequence is CASSLNRNSNQPQHF. The CDR3 DNA is TGTGCCAGCAGCTTAAACAGAAATAGCAATCAGCCCCAGCATTTT.

CDR3 protein: CASSPIRSGGVGDTQYF. As DNA, the CDR3 is TGTGCCAGCTCACCAATCCGGAGCGGGGGGGTAGGAGATACGCAGTATTTT. The chain combines TRBV18 with TRBJ2-3; 10 bases fit TRBD2. CDR1 is KGHSH and CDR2 is LQKENI in the germline V gene. The V gene end was trimmed by 2 bases and the J gene end by 5 bases; junction bases not matched to a gene: 10. This CDR3 has 17 residues.

The rearrangement uses TRBV5-1 and TRBJ2-1; D may match TRBD1 or TRBD2 (5 bases each). V was clipped by 0 bases and J by 4 bases, with 11 bases between them. CDR3 length: 15 residues. Germline loops: CDR1 SGHRS, CDR2 YFSETQ. The CDR3 bases are TGCGCCAGCAGCTTGGCCGGGACGGAGTACAATGAGCAGTTCTTC. It encodes CASSLAGTEYNEQFF.

This clone showed up just once. The chain uses TRBV2 and TRBJ1-1; D perhaps matches TRBD1 (6 bases). From germline, CDR1 is SNHLY and CDR2 FYNNEI. This CDR3 comprises 14 residues. V was clipped by 6 bases and J by 7 bases, with 18 bases between them. As DNA, the CDR3 is TGTGCCAGCAGGGGGGCAAGTACAGGTTTTGAAGCTTTCTTT. It yields the protein CASRGASTGFEAFF.

This chain links TRBV27 with TRBJ1-1; a possible D gene is TRBD1 (5 bases). The CDR3 spans 16 residues. V dropped 2 bases and J dropped 1 base, with 14 bases sitting between them. From germline, CDR1 is MNHEY and CDR2 SMNVEV (reference sequence). The CDR3 DNA follows: TGTGCCAGCAGTTTAGCCTCTCGGAGGGGGAACACTGAAGCTTTCTTT. It codes for CASSLASRRGNTEAFF.